The 12 T cell receptor beta chains below come from one sample, sequenced in a study of blood T cell repertoires in COVID-19. Here immunoSEQ multiplex PCR was the method, and the copy in TCRdb shows in-frame clones only, minus some. The table records around 100,000 clones, 75% to 95% of them present only once. The sequenced material came from peripheral blood. Source of these receptors: a man between 18 and 29 years old with acute or convalescent COVID-19.

The chain has TRBV9 and TRBJ1-2, with TRBD1 as a possible D gene (6 bases). The V gene lost 1 base and the J gene lost 2 bases, with 9 bases spanning the gap. Germline values: CDR1 SGDLS, CDR2 YYNGEE. The CDR3 runs to 14 residues. The DNA of the CDR3 is TGTGCCAGCAGCGTAACAGGGCAGAACTATGGCTACACCTTC. Protein product: CASSVTGQNYGYTF.

The rearrangement links TRBV29-1 to TRBJ1-4; 9 positions match TRBD1. The germline gives CDR1 SQVTM, CDR2 ANQGSEA. This CDR3 is built from 15 residues. With V trimmed by 3 bases and J by 3 bases, 5 bases remained unmatched. CDR3: CSVDIGQGPNEKLFF. CDR3 DNA sequence: TGCAGCGTTGACATAGGACAGGGGCCTAATGAAAAACTGTTTTTT.

V usage is TRBV9 and J usage is TRBJ1-2; D may be TRBD1 (6 bases). The CDR3 spans 14 residues. Germline lookup yields CDR1 SGDLS and CDR2 YYNGEE. The germline V and J ends were trimmed by 0 bases and 8 bases, with 14 bases remaining between them. In DNA form, the CDR3 reads TGTGCCAGCAGCGTAGAGGGCCCTACAGGGGGCTACACCTTC. This gives the protein CASSVEGPTGGYTF.

This rearrangement joins TRBV25-1 to TRBJ2-6, with TRBD1 matching over 9 bases. Germline lookup yields CDR1 MGHDK and CDR2 SYGVNS. The trim removed 4 bases at V and 1 base at J, leaving 8 bases unmatched. The CDR3 covers 18 residues. The CDR3, as DNA: TGTGCCAGCAGTGGGGGGACAGGGTGGGTATCTGGGGCCAACGTCCTGACTTTC. This encodes CASSGGTGWVSGANVLTF.

This clone showed up just a few times. The chain carries TRBV7-8 and TRBJ2-5; D gene unclear. The CDR3 is 13 residues long. The V and J ends lost 5 bases and 1 base respectively, with 8 bases between them. Per the germline V gene, CDR1 is SGHVS and CDR2 is FQNEAQ. The CDR3 nucleotides read TGTGCCAGCAGCCCCCCCATCCAAGAGACCCAGTACTTC. Translated, it gives CASSPPIQETQYF.

This CDR3 reads CASSKTTNEQFF. The CDR3 nucleotides read TGTGCCAGCAGCAAGACGACAAATGAGCAGTTCTTC. The chain is built from TRBV11-2 and TRBJ2-1; D not resolved. The CDR3 covers 12 residues. Germline V CDR1 and CDR2: SGHAT, FQNNGV. Trimming shortened V by 5 bases and J by 7 bases, and 9 bases separated the two germline ends.

This clone was observed once. The CDR3 is CATSRGGEMANQPQHF. CDR3 DNA sequence: TGTGCCACCAGCAGAGGAGGAGAGATGGCTAATCAGCCCCAGCATTTT. V is TRBV15 and J is TRBJ1-5, with D uncertain. Between the trimmed V and J ends, which lost 1 base and 4 bases, there was a span of 14 bases. The CDR3 loop spans 16 amino acids. Germline CDR1 LNHNV, CDR2 YYDKDF (reference sequence).

This rearrangement joins TRBV9 to TRBJ1-3; TRBD1 agrees at 8 bases. The ends lost 4 bases at V and 4 bases at J; junction bases unmatched: 7. The germline CDR1 and CDR2 sequences are SGDLS and YYNGEE. The CDR3 length is 15 residues. The CDR3 coding sequence is TGTGCCAGCAGCTCCGCGGCAGGGGGCGGAAACACCATATATTTT. Translating gives CASSSAAGGGNTIYF.

The chain couples TRBV19 to TRBJ2-5; 9 positions match TRBD2. The CDR3 spans 15 residues. V lost 5 bases to trimming and J lost 6 bases; unmatched junction nucleotides: 10. Germline CDR1 is LNHDA and CDR2 is SQIVND (reference sequence). The CDR3 bases are TGTGCCAGTAGTCTTAGCGGGGGAGAGGTAAAGACCCAGTACTTC. Encoded protein: CASSLSGGEVKTQYF.

The chain couples TRBV6-5 to TRBJ1-2; 7 bases align to TRBD1. The CDR3 totals 16 residues. J was trimmed by 4 bases and V by 1 base; bases with no gene match: 9. Germline CDR1 is MNHEY and CDR2 is SVGAGI. The CDR3 here is CASSYYQGGGSYGYTF. The CDR3 bases are TGTGCCAGCAGTTACTATCAGGGGGGAGGCTCCTATGGCTACACCTTC.

This chain connects TRBV5-1 to TRBJ2-3, with 7 bases lining up with TRBD2. CDR1 and CDR2 (germline): SGHRS, YFSETQ. The V and J ends lost 1 base and 1 base, in that order; junction bases with no gene match: 6. The CDR3 has 16 amino acids. CDR3 amino acids: CASSLSRGGRTDTQYF. For the CDR3, the DNA is TGCGCCAGCAGCTTGTCTCGCGGGGGTCGCACAGATACGCAGTATTTT.

This clone was seen just once. CDR3 nucleotides: TGTGCCAGCAGCTTGGATCCAGGTGCTTTTAATGAAAAACTGTTTTTT. Translated, it gives CASSLDPGAFNEKLFF. The chain employs TRBV11-2 and TRBJ1-4; D gene unclear. V was clipped by 3 bases and J by 4 bases, with 15 bases between them. The CDR3 has 16 residues. The germline V gene has CDR1 SGHAT and CDR2 FQNNGV.